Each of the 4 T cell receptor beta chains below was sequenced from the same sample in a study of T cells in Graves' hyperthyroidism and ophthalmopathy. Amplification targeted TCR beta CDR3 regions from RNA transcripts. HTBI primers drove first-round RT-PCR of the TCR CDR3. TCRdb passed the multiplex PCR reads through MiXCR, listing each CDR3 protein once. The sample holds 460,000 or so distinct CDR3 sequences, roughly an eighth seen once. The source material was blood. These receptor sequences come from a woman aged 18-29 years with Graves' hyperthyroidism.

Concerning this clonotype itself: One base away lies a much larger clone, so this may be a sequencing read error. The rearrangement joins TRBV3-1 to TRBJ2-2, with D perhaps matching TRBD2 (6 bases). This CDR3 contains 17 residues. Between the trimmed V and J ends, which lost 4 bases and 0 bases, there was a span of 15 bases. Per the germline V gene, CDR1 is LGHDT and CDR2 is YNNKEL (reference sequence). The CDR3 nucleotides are TGTGCCAGCAGCCTAGACGGAGGCGGGACGAACACCGGGGAGCTGTTTTTT. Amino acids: CASSLDGGGTNTGELFF.

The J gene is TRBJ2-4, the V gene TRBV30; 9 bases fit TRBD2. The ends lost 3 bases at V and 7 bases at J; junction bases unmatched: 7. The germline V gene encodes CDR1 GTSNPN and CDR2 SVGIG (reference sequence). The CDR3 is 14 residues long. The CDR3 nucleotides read TGTGCCTGGAGCCTCGGGCGGGAGGGGAACATTCAGTACTTC. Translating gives CAWSLGREGNIQYF.

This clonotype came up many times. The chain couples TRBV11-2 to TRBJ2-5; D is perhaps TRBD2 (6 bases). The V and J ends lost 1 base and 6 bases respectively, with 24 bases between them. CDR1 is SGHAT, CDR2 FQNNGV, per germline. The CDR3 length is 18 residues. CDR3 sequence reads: CASSLVWRQEGFIKTQYF. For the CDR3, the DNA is TGTGCCAGCAGCTTAGTTTGGAGGCAGGAGGGATTCATCAAGACCCAGTACTTC. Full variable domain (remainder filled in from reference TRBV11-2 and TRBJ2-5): EAGVAQSPRYKIIEKRQSVAFWCNPISGHATLYWYQQILGQGPKLLIQFQNNGVVDDSQLPKDRFSAERLKGVDSTLKIQPAKLEDSAVYLCASSLVWRQEGFIKTQYFGPGTRLLVL.

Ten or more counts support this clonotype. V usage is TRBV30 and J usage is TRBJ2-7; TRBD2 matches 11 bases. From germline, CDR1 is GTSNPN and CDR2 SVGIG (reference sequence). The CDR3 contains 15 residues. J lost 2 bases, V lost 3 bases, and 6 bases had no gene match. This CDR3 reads CAWRAVAGGAYEQYF. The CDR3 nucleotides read TGTGCCTGGAGGGCAGTAGCGGGAGGGGCCTACGAGCAGTACTTC.